This entry is about one T cell receptor (beta chain). What it binds is not known. The record originates from a study of shared clonotypes between healthy human individuals. General study findings and limits: Only blood was sampled; tissue repertoires likely differ.

In replicate PCRs of unsorted PBMC, approximately 0.3 ug DNA, about 30,000 T cell genomes, was used. Original processing methods: Junction-only immunoSEQ data arrived without quality scores, meaning filtering differed. Generated by immunoSEQ multiplex PCR, the TCRdb table keeps only in-frame clones and is missing some. The V and J calls and clone size were taken over from that table, and D and trimming were inferred from the DNA. The repertoire holds about 560,000 clones, with around 80% as singletons. Free of recent acute infections or vaccinations, the donors were healthy HIV-negative adults. The CDR3 contains 15 residues. V shed 6 bases and J 6 bases; nucleotides not matched to a gene: 8. Germline values: CDR1 SGHVS, CDR2 FQNEAQ.

The rearrangement joins TRBV7-8 to TRBJ2-1, with 10 bases fitting TRBD2. The sequenced sample consisted of PBMCs. The clonotype comes from a middle-aged woman in good health. Some clones in this sample may be carry-over from other donors' samples. In DNA, the CDR3 is TGTGCCAGCAGAATGAAGCGGGGGGGGTTCAATGAGCAGTTCTTC. It codes for CASRMKRGGFNEQFF.